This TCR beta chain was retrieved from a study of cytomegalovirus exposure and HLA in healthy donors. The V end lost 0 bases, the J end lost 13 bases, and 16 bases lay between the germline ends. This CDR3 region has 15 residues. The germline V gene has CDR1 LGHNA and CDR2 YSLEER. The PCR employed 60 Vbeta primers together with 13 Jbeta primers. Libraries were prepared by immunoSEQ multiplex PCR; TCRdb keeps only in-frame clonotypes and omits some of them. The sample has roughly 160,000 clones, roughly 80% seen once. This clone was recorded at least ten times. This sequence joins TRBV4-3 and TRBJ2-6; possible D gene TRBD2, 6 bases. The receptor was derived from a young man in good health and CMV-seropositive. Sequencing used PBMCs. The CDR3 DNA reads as TGCGCCAGCAGCCAAGAGAGGGACTCAGGTCGGGTCCTGACTTTC. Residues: CASSQERDSGRVLTF.